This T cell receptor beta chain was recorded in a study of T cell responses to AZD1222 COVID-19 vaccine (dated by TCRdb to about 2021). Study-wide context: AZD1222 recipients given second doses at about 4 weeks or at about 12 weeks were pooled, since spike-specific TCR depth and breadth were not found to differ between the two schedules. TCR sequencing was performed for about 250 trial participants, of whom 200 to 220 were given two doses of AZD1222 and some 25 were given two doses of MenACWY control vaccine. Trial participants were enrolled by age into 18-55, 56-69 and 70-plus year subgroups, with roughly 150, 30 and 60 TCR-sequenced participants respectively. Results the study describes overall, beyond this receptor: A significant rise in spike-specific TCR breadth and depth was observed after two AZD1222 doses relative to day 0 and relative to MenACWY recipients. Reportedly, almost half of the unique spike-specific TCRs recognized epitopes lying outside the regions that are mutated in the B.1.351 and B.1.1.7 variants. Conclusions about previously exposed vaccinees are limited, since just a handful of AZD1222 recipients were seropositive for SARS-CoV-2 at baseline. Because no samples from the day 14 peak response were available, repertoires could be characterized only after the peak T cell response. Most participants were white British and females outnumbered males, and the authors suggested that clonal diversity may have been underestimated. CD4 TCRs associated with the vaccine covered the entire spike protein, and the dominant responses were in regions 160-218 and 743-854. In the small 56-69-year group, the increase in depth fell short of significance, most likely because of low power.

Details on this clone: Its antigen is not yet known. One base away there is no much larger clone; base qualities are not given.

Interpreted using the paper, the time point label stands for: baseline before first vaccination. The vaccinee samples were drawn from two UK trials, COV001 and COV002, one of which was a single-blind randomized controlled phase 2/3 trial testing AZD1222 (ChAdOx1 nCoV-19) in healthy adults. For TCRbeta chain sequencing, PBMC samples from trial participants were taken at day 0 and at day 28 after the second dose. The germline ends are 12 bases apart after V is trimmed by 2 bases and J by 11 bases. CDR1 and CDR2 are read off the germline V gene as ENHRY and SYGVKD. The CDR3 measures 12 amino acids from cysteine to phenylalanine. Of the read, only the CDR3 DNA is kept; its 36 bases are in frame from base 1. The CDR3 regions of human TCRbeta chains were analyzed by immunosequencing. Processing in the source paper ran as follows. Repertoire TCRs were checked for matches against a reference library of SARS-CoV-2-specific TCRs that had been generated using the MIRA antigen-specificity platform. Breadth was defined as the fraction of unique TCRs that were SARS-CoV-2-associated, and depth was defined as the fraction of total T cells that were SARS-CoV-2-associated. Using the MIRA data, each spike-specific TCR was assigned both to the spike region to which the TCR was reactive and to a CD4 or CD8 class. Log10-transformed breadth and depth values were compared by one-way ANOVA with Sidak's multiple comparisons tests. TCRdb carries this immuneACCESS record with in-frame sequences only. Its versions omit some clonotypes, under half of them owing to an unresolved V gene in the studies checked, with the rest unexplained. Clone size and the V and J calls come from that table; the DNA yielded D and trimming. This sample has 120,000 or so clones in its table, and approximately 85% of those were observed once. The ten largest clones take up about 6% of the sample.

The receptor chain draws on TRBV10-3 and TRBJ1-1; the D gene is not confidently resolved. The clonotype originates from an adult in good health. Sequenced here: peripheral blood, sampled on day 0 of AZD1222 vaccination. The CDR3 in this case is CAISEVGGWAFF. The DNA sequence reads TGTGCCATCAGTGAGGTGGGAGGATGGGCTTTCTTT.